The clone carrying this T cell receptor (beta chain) turned up a few times. This sample was included in a study of blood T cell repertoires in COVID-19. Per the authors' pipeline: Amplification with reference gene primers provided the estimates of nucleated cell counts. Clones were sequenced by immunoSEQ multiplex PCR, and TCRdb holds only the in-frame ones, with some missing. V and J calls plus clone size are reproduced from that table; the DNA served to infer D and trimming. The sample has some 150,000 clones; 70% to 80% are singletons. Germline V gene sequence: CDR1 MNHNS, CDR2 SASEGT. The length of the CDR3 is 16 residues. J lost 4 bases, V lost 2 bases, and 7 bases had no gene match.

Sample: peripheral blood. This clonotype originated in an elderly woman with active or convalescent COVID-19. The chain couples TRBV6-1 to TRBJ2-7, with TRBD2 identical over 11 bases. CDR3 region: CASSESSSGGVYEQYF. Here the CDR3 DNA reads TGTGCCAGCAGTGAATCTAGTAGCGGGGGGGTTTACGAGCAGTACTTC.